The 10 T cell receptor beta chains presented below share a single source sample, sequenced in a study of blood T cell repertoires in COVID-19. Sequenced by immunoSEQ multiplex PCR; TCRdb stores in-frame clones only, minus some. The sample yields around 35,000 clones, 89% seen once. Sequencing was done on a sample of peripheral blood. The receptors were gathered from a human donor in a cohort sampled during active COVID-19.

The DNA of the CDR3 is TGTGCCAGCAGCTCAGGGGGAAGGGAGACCCAGTACTTC. It yields the protein CASSSGGRETQYF. This sequence joins TRBV7-2 and TRBJ2-5; 7 bases are shared with TRBD1. V was pared by 4 bases and J by 5 bases, with 4 bases of the junction left unmatched. The CDR3 consists of 13 residues. Germline V lookup: CDR1 SGHTA, CDR2 FQGNSA.

The J gene is TRBJ1-2, the V gene TRBV18; 8 bases agree with TRBD1. Germline V CDR1 and CDR2: KGHSH, LQKENI. V was pared by 4 bases and J by 4 bases, with 11 bases of the junction left unmatched. The CDR3 totals 16 residues. CDR3 amino acids: CASSLYSSGQGYGYTF. CDR3 coding DNA: TGTGCCAGCTCACTATACTCCAGTGGACAGGGCTATGGCTACACCTTC.

This chain connects TRBV9 to TRBJ1-2, with 9 bases matching TRBD1. V shed 4 bases, J shed 6 bases, and the junction held 13 bases outside the gene matches. Per the germline V gene, CDR1 is SGDLS and CDR2 is YYNGEE. This CDR3 region has 16 residues. This CDR3 reads CASSTSRDRVMDGYTF. CDR3 in DNA: TGTGCCAGCAGCACCAGCCGGGACAGGGTAATGGATGGCTACACCTTC.

In its sample, this clone was seen once. This chain connects TRBV6-5 to TRBJ1-3; TRBD1 matches 8 bases. Germline V gene data show CDR1 as MNHEY and CDR2 as SVGAGI. Losses at the gene ends were 0 bases for V and 4 bases for J; bases not matched to a gene: 5. The length of the CDR3 is 16 residues. CDR3 in DNA: TGTGCCAGCAGTTACTCCCGGCAGGGGGCAGGAAACACCATATATTTT. Translation gives CASSYSRQGAGNTIYF.

The rearrangement links TRBV7-9 to TRBJ1-2; D remains unclear. V was shortened by 5 bases and J by 8 bases, with 15 bases between the two germline ends. The CDR3 is 13 amino acids. Germline V lookup: CDR1 SEHNR, CDR2 FQNEAQ (reference sequence). The DNA for the CDR3 is TGTGCCAGCAGCCCGCTTTTGAGGTTGGGCTACACCTTC. Translated: CASSPLLRLGYTF.

The chain uses TRBV6-5 and TRBJ2-5; perhaps TRBD2 as D (6 bases). Germline values: CDR1 MNHEY, CDR2 SVGAGI. V was cut by 2 bases and J by 5 bases, with 15 bases left in between. This CDR3 region has 15 residues. CDR3 sequence reads: CASSYAGAGRETQYF. In nucleotides, the CDR3 is TGTGCCAGCAGTTACGCTGGGGCGGGGAGGGAGACCCAGTACTTC.

The chain carries TRBV6-5 and TRBJ1-5; perhaps TRBD1 as D (5 bases). Germline CDR1 reads MNHEY; CDR2 reads SVGAGI. The V end was cut by 6 bases, the J end by 3 bases, with 12 bases between. This CDR3 contains 14 residues. The CDR3: CASRGRGPNQPQHF. The CDR3 nucleotides read TGTGCCAGCAGGGGGCGGGGCCCCAATCAGCCCCAGCATTTT.

V gene TRBV19 combines with J gene TRBJ2-5, with 7 bases aligning to TRBD1. From germline, CDR1 is LNHDA and CDR2 SQIVND (reference sequence). This CDR3 has 15 residues. V shed 1 base and J 4 bases; nucleotides not matched to a gene: 6. In DNA form, the CDR3 reads TGTGCCAGTAGTATAGCCGTAGCAGGGGGAGAGACCCAGTACTTC. This codes for CASSIAVAGGETQYF.

The chain is built from TRBV5-1 and TRBJ1-1; D is perhaps TRBD1 (6 bases). Trimming cost V 3 bases and J 2 bases, with 11 bases left between them. CDR3 size: 14 residues. Per germline, CDR1 SGHRS and CDR2 YFSETQ. CDR3 sequence: CASSSGTSNTEAFF. In DNA form, the CDR3 reads TGCGCCAGCAGCTCCGGGACATCTAACACTGAAGCTTTCTTT.

The gene calls are TRBV7-8 and TRBJ2-3, with 11 bases aligning to TRBD2. Germline assignment: CDR1 SGHVS and CDR2 FQNEAQ. The V segment lost 5 bases and the J segment 2 bases; nucleotides outside the gene matches: 6. The CDR3 consists of 16 residues. CDR3 protein: CASSPRTSGPTDTQYF. In nucleotides, the CDR3 is TGTGCCAGCAGCCCAAGGACTAGCGGGCCCACAGATACGCAGTATTTT.